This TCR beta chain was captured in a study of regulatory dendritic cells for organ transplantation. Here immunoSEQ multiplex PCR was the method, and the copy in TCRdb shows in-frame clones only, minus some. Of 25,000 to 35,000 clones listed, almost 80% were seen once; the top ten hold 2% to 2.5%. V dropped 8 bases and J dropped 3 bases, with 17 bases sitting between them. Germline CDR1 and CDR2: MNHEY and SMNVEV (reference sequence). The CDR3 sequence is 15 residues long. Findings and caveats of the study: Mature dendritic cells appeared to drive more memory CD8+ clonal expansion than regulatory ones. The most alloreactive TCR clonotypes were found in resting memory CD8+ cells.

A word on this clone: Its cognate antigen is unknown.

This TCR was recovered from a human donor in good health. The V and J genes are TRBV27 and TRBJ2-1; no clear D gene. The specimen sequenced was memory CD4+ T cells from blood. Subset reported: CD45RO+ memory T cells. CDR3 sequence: CASCKGSPCYNEQFF. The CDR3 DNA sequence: TGTGCCAGCTGTAAGGGTAGTCCGTGCTACAATGAGCAGTTCTTC.